Listed here are 19 T cell receptor beta chains from one sample, sequenced in a study of cytomegalovirus exposure and HLA in healthy donors. Primers for the PCR totalled 60 Vbeta and 13 Jbeta. Here immunoSEQ multiplex PCR was the method, and the copy in TCRdb shows in-frame clones only, minus some. The sample holds 90,000 or so clones, about two thirds seen once. Specimen: PBMCs. The receptors come from a man in his forties or fifties in good health and CMV-seronegative.

The gene calls are TRBV30 and TRBJ1-1; D is possibly TRBD1 (5 bases). This CDR3 region has 12 residues. V was clipped by 0 bases and J by 11 bases, with 13 bases between them. From germline, CDR1 is GTSNPN and CDR2 SVGIG (reference sequence). The CDR3 nucleotides are TGTGCCTGGAGTGTACTGGGGGGTAGGGCTTTCTTT. Protein sequence: CAWSVLGGRAFF.

The V gene is TRBV6-4, the J gene TRBJ1-2; D is ambiguous. CDR1 and CDR2 from the germline V gene are MRHNA and SNTAGT. This CDR3 contains 13 residues. Trimming cost V 3 bases and J 5 bases, with 10 bases left between them. CDR3: CASSESGAYGYTF. In DNA, the CDR3 is TGTGCCAGCAGTGAATCAGGTGCGTATGGCTACACCTTC.

The rearrangement joins TRBV12-5 to TRBJ1-5; D call uncertain. The CDR3 spans 13 residues. Germline CDR1 is LGHNT and CDR2 is FRNRAP. Trimming stripped 4 bases from V and 0 bases from J, with 4 bases between. CDR3 bases: TGTGCTAGTGGTTCCGGTAGCAATCAGCCCCAGCATTTT. Translated, it gives CASGSGSNQPQHF.

The chain carries TRBV6-5 and TRBJ1-2; D is undetermined. From germline, CDR1 is MNHEY and CDR2 SVGAGI. Trimming took 4 bases from V and 8 from J, leaving 20 bases between them. The CDR3 spans 15 residues. The CDR3 sequence: CASSSDGLVSIGYTF. The CDR3 DNA reads TGTGCCAGCAGTTCAGACGGACTCGTTAGTATAGGCTACACCTTC.

The chain employs TRBV7-2 and TRBJ2-1; 9 bases align to TRBD2. Trimming cost V 5 bases and J 5 bases; bases outside gene matches: 7. There are 15 residues in the CDR3. Germline V lookup: CDR1 SGHTA, CDR2 FQGNSA. This CDR3 reads CASSPGLAPNNEQFF. The DNA for the CDR3 is TGTGCCAGCAGCCCGGGACTAGCACCAAACAATGAGCAGTTCTTC. Based on the CDR3 plus reference TRBV7-2 and TRBJ2-1, the full variable domain is GAGVSQSPSNKVTEKGKDVELRCDPISGHTALYWYRQSLGQGLEFLIYFQGNSAPDKSGLPSDRFSAERTGGSVSTLTIQRTQQEDSAVYLCASSPGLAPNNEQFFGPGTRLTVL.

This clone appeared a few times. The V and J genes are TRBV4-3 and TRBJ2-7; D is unclear. Germline lookup yields CDR1 LGHNA and CDR2 YSLEER. This CDR3 has 15 residues. V was cut by 0 bases and J by 2 bases, with 11 bases left in between. In nucleotides, the CDR3 is TGCGCCAGCAGCCAAGATTACCAGGAAGCCTACGAGCAGTACTTC. Residues: CASSQDYQEAYEQYF.

This chain links TRBV7-2 with TRBJ1-2; TRBD1 matches at 8 bases. This CDR3 spans 13 amino acids. With V trimmed by 6 bases and J by 2 bases, 2 bases remained unmatched. Germline CDR1 and CDR2: SGHTA and FQGNSA. In DNA form, the CDR3 reads TGTGCCAGCAGGGGGGACAGGAACTATGGCTACACCTTC. This codes for CASRGDRNYGYTF. Combining the CDR3 with reference TRBV7-2 and TRBJ1-2 gives the whole variable domain GAGVSQSPSNKVTEKGKDVELRCDPISGHTALYWYRQSLGQGLEFLIYFQGNSAPDKSGLPSDRFSAERTGGSVSTLTIQRTQQEDSAVYLCASRGDRNYGYTFGSGTRLTVV.

This chain connects TRBV27 to TRBJ2-1; TRBD1 aligns across 8 bases. Looked up from germline, CDR1 is MNHEY and CDR2 is SMNVEV (reference sequence). This CDR3 has 16 residues. Trimming took 5 bases from V and 14 from J; bases not matched to a gene: 20. Written as DNA, the CDR3 is TGTGCCAGCAGTCAATACTCGGGACAGGCCGCTAAGAGAGAGTTCTTC. It specifies CASSQYSGQAAKREFF.

This sequence joins TRBV18 and TRBJ1-4; 7 nucleotides align to TRBD1. This CDR3 is 16 amino acids long. V trimming: 1 base; J trimming: 5 bases; junction bases outside the gene matches: 7. The germline V gene encodes CDR1 KGHSH and CDR2 LQKENI. The CDR3 spells CASSPLSGTANEKLFF. CDR3 in DNA: TGTGCCAGCTCACCACTTTCTGGGACAGCAAATGAAAAACTGTTTTTT. The complete variable domain, with remaining parts taken from reference TRBV18 and TRBJ1-4, reads NAGVMQNPRHLVRRRGQEARLRCSPMKGHSHVYWYRQLPEEGLKFMVYLQKENIIDESGMPKERFSAEFPKEGPSILRIQQVVRGDSAAYFCASSPLSGTANEKLFFGSGTQLSVL.

This clone showed up just a few times. J is TRBJ1-4 and V is TRBV5-1; D not resolved. The germline V gene has CDR1 SGHRS and CDR2 YFSETQ. Trimming pared 4 bases from V and 0 bases from J, leaving 4 bases between. The CDR3 is made up of 13 amino acids. For the CDR3, the DNA is TGCGCCAGCAGCCCCGCAACTAATGAAAAACTGTTTTTT. This sequence encodes CASSPATNEKLFF.

This clone was seen just once. The chain joins TRBV7-9 to TRBJ2-5; 9 nucleotides match TRBD1. The CDR3 is 15 residues long. The germline V gene has CDR1 SEHNR and CDR2 FQNEAQ (reference sequence). V trimming: 5 bases; J trimming: 2 bases; junction bases outside the gene matches: 6. In DNA, the CDR3 is TGTGCCAGCAGCGACGGGGACAGGGAACAAGAGACCCAGTACTTC. Protein sequence: CASSDGDREQETQYF.

The V and J genes are TRBV27 and TRBJ2-5; weak D call: TRBD2 (5 bases). The V gene's germline CDR1 is MNHEY and CDR2 SMNVEV (reference sequence). This CDR3 is built from 13 residues. The V gene lost 4 bases and the J gene lost 5 bases, with 11 bases spanning the gap. In DNA, the CDR3 is TGTGCCAGCAGTTGGACTTCGCGGGAGACCCAGTACTTC. Its translation is CASSWTSRETQYF.

This clone was observed a few times. In DNA form, the CDR3 reads TGCGCCAGCAGCTTGACGGACAGTACCCTTAATGAAAAACTGTTTTTT. Translating it yields CASSLTDSTLNEKLFF. V gene TRBV5-1 combines with J gene TRBJ1-4, with D tentatively TRBD1 (6 bases). Germline CDR1 SGHRS, CDR2 YFSETQ. This CDR3 spans 16 amino acids. The V and J ends lost 1 base and 4 bases respectively, with 14 bases between them.

Only a few counts were recorded for this clone. J is TRBJ2-5 and V is TRBV5-4; 9 nucleotides line up with TRBD2. Germline CDR1 reads SGHNT; CDR2 reads YYREEE (reference sequence). J was trimmed by 2 bases and V by 2 bases; bases with no gene match: 1. This CDR3 has 14 amino acids. The CDR3 protein is CASSFSGSQETQYF. The CDR3 DNA follows: TGTGCCAGCAGCTTTAGCGGGAGTCAAGAGACCCAGTACTTC.

This clone showed up just a few times. The chain carries TRBV25-1 and TRBJ1-2; 11 positions agree with TRBD1. The CDR3 totals 15 residues. The germline gives CDR1 MGHDK, CDR2 SYGVNS. The V and J ends lost 6 bases and 8 bases, in that order; junction bases with no gene match: 11. The CDR3 is CASRDSGQGARGYTF. CDR3 sequence (DNA): TGTGCCAGCAGGGATAGTGGACAGGGGGCGAGAGGCTACACCTTC.

V usage is TRBV7-2 and J usage is TRBJ2-1; TRBD1 agrees at 8 bases. V dropped 0 bases and J dropped 7; count of bases not matched to a gene: 17. The length of the CDR3 is 19 residues. Germline CDR1 and CDR2: SGHTA and FQGNSA. The CDR3 loop is CASSLAVTNRDRLKNEQFF. The DNA for the CDR3 is TGTGCCAGCAGCTTAGCTGTAACCAACCGGGACAGGCTAAAAAATGAGCAGTTCTTC.

This clone was observed a handful of times. This chain links TRBV6-5 with TRBJ2-1; 8 nucleotides agree with TRBD1. CDR1 is MNHEY, CDR2 SVGAGI, per germline. The CDR3 has 13 amino acids. With 7 bases clipped from V and 8 bases from J, the junction kept 7 bases outside the gene matches. CDR3 sequence reads: CASTRTGTDEQFF. In nucleotides, the CDR3 is TGTGCCAGCACCCGGACAGGGACAGATGAGCAGTTCTTC.

This clone appeared a few times. This rearrangement joins TRBV27 to TRBJ1-2, with 8 bases fitting TRBD1. The CDR3 is made up of 14 amino acids. From germline, CDR1 is MNHEY and CDR2 SMNVEV (reference sequence). Unmatched junction bases numbered 4, after V lost 5 bases and J lost 2 bases. The DNA for the CDR3 is TGTGCCAGCAGTGTGACAGGGGCAAACTATGGCTACACCTTC. It translates to CASSVTGANYGYTF.

The chain employs TRBV7-9 and TRBJ2-2; D is possibly TRBD2 (7 bases). CDR1 and CDR2 (germline): SEHNR, FQNEAQ (reference sequence). The CDR3 covers 13 residues. DNA for the CDR3: TGTGGGGGGGGCCAGTCGAACACCGGGGAGCTGTTTTTT. This gives the protein CGGGQSNTGELFF.